This TCR beta chain was identified in a study of post-analysis software for immune sequencing data. Study context: Multiple sclerosis in the patients followed relapsing-remitting, secondary progressive and progressive-relapsing courses. Overall study results and limits: Relative to controls, patients had several TRBV segments at higher frequency, with TRBV5-6, TRBV5-1 and TRBV20-1 among these. Batch-matched samples strongly co-clustered by F measure. In multiple sclerosis, normalized Chao1 diversity was significantly below that of controls.

Unique molecular identifiers were present in the TCR beta cDNA libraries. Some 500,000 cDNA molecules were obtained per 1 to 10 million input T cells. Using its own MiXCR run on the PCR reads, TCRdb lists one record per CDR3 protein. The sample holds almost 700,000 distinct CDR3 sequences, around 64% seen once. The CDR3 consists of 14 residues. Trimming took off 1 base at V and 5 bases at J, with 12 bases between the two ends. From germline, CDR1 is DFQATT and CDR2 SNEGSKA (reference sequence). As regards this clonotype: What it binds is unknown.

Sequences were obtained from blood. V and J are TRBV20-1 and TRBJ2-4; D call uncertain. The source of this sequence is a girl under 10 years old with multiple sclerosis. The CDR3 spells CSARGQDEENIQYF. CDR3 sequence (DNA): TGCAGTGCTAGAGGGCAAGACGAGGAAAACATTCAGTACTTC.